Below are 22 T cell receptor beta chains sequenced from a single sample in a study of shared clonotypes between healthy human individuals. Sequenced by immunoSEQ multiplex PCR; TCRdb stores in-frame clones only, minus some. The table records hundreds of thousands of clones, around two thirds of them present only once. The specimen sequenced was memory CD4+ T cells sorted from blood. Subset here: CD45RA-negative fraction. The receptors were gathered from a woman aged 25 to 39 in good health.

DNA for the CDR3: TGTGCCAGCAGACGTAGCCGGGACAGGGAGGGTCAGCCCCAGCATTTT. Its protein product is CASRRSRDREGQPQHF. The chain combines TRBV28 with TRBJ1-5; 9 nucleotides line up with TRBD1. The CDR3 contains 16 residues. The germline CDR1 and CDR2 sequences are MDHEN and SYDVKM. V lost 6 bases and J lost 6; bases outside the gene matches: 12.

V is TRBV28 and J is TRBJ2-7; 8 bases agree with TRBD2. The trim removed 5 bases at V and 6 bases at J, leaving 6 bases unmatched. CDR3 length: 13 amino acids. Per germline, CDR1 MDHEN and CDR2 SYDVKM. CDR3 sequence reads: CASSPWREAEQYF. The CDR3 DNA reads TGTGCCAGCAGTCCCTGGCGGGAGGCCGAGCAGTACTTC. The full variable domain, in which reference TRBV28 and TRBJ2-7 provide the parts outside the CDR3, is DVKVTQSSRYLVKRTGEKVFLECVQDMDHENMFWYRQDPGLGLRLIYFSYDVKMKEKGDIPEGYSVSREKKERFSLILESASTNQTSMYLCASSPWREAEQYFGPGTRLTVT.

This sequence joins TRBV19 and TRBJ1-2; 11 positions match TRBD1. After removal of 5 bases from V and 4 bases from J, the junction contained 9 bases not matched to a gene. The CDR3 spans 16 residues. From germline, CDR1 is LNHDA and CDR2 SQIVND (reference sequence). The CDR3 region is CASSARTGGGSYGYTF. CDR3 nucleotides: TGTGCCAGTAGTGCACGGACAGGGGGCGGCAGCTATGGCTACACCTTC.

A few counts support this clone. Distinct nucleotide sequences in the sample also encode this CDR3. The chain recombines TRBV18 with TRBJ1-5, with D possibly being TRBD1 (6 bases). Deletions cut 3 bases from V and 0 bases from J, with 6 bases between. The germline V gene has CDR1 KGHSH and CDR2 LQKENI. This CDR3 has 14 amino acids. CDR3 loop: CASSPGHSNQPQHF. The CDR3 nucleotides are TGTGCCAGCTCACCGGGACATAGCAATCAGCCCCAGCATTTT.

This clone has a handful of counts. This chain connects TRBV6-1 to TRBJ1-1, with D possibly matching TRBD1 (5 bases). Germline V gene data show CDR1 as MNHNS and CDR2 as SASEGT. The germline V and J ends were trimmed by 0 bases and 10 bases, with 18 bases remaining between them. The CDR3 has 15 residues. The CDR3: CASSEALGPTRGAFF. CDR3 bases: TGTGCCAGCAGTGAAGCGCTTGGACCCACAAGGGGAGCTTTCTTT.

This clone was counted a few times. This rearrangement joins TRBV27 to TRBJ1-2, with 10 bases matching TRBD1. The V gene end was trimmed by 6 bases and the J gene end by 0 bases; junction bases not matched to a gene: 7. This CDR3 spans 16 amino acids. Per the germline V gene, CDR1 is MNHEY and CDR2 is SMNVEV (reference sequence). DNA for the CDR3: TGTGCCAGCAGACCTCACGGACAGGGGGCTAACTATGGCTACACCTTC. It is translated as CASRPHGQGANYGYTF.

This clone was picked up a small number of times. V is TRBV2 and J is TRBJ2-3; 12 nucleotides line up with TRBD2. The length of the CDR3 is 15 residues. CDR1 SNHLY and CDR2 FYNNEI come from the germline V gene. With 8 bases clipped from V and 6 bases from J, the junction kept 9 bases outside the gene matches. CDR3 coding DNA: TGTGCCAGCGGAACCCTAGCGGGAGGGCGTGATACGCAGTATTTT. Protein product: CASGTLAGGRDTQYF.

This CDR3 reads CASSLGLAGRVQYF. The CDR3 bases are TGTGCCAGCAGTCTTGGACTAGCGGGAAGGGTGCAGTACTTC. The chain couples TRBV27 to TRBJ2-7; 12 positions match TRBD2. V lost 5 bases and J lost 9; bases outside the gene matches: 8. CDR3 length: 14 amino acids. The germline gives CDR1 MNHEY, CDR2 SMNVEV (reference sequence).

This rearrangement joins TRBV27 to TRBJ2-1; the D gene is possibly TRBD1 (5 bases). CDR1 and CDR2 from the germline V gene are MNHEY and SMNVEV (reference sequence). The CDR3 is 15 residues long. The V end lost 5 bases, the J end lost 3 bases, and 14 bases lay between the germline ends. Written as DNA, the CDR3 is TGTGCCAGCAGTCCCAATGCGGACAACTACAATGAGCAGTTCTTC. It codes for CASSPNADNYNEQFF.

The chain uses TRBV4-1 and TRBJ2-1, with D maybe TRBD2 (5 bases). Trimming took off 5 bases at V and 0 bases at J, with 23 bases between the two ends. The germline V gene encodes CDR1 MGHRA and CDR2 YSYEKL. CDR3 size: 19 residues. Here the CDR3 reads CASSKGAGIGESSYNEQFF. Here the CDR3 DNA reads TGCGCCAGCAGCAAGGGCGCGGGCATTGGAGAAAGCTCCTACAATGAGCAGTTCTTC.

This clone was seen repeatedly, ten times or more. This chain links TRBV28 with TRBJ2-7, with a tentative D call TRBD1 (6 bases). Between the trimmed V and J ends, which lost 2 bases and 3 bases, there was a span of 14 bases. CDR3 length: 15 residues. Germline-derived CDR1 and CDR2 are MDHEN and SYDVKM. The CDR3 DNA sequence: TGTGCCAGCAGTTTAGGTGGACAGCTAAACTACGAGCAGTACTTC. As protein: CASSLGGQLNYEQYF.

The chain has TRBV28 and TRBJ2-1; D remains unclear. The CDR3 contains 13 residues. Germline V gene sequence: CDR1 MDHEN, CDR2 SYDVKM. The V end was cut by 7 bases, the J end by 5 bases, with 12 bases between. CDR3 region: CASTLLGNNEQFF. The CDR3 DNA sequence: TGTGCCAGCACCCTGTTAGGGAACAATGAGCAGTTCTTC.

The DNA for the CDR3 is TGCGCCAGCAGCCCTTTGGGACTAGCTTCCGAAAAAGGGTACTTC. Encoded protein: CASSPLGLASEKGYF. The chain recombines TRBV4-1 with TRBJ2-7; 9 positions match TRBD2. The CDR3 length is 15 residues. The ends lost 4 bases at V and 12 bases at J; junction bases unmatched: 16. Germline V gene lookup returns CDR1 MGHRA and CDR2 YSYEKL.

The chain recombines TRBV18 with TRBJ1-1, with TRBD1 matching 8 bases. The CDR3 consists of 14 residues. Germline V lookup: CDR1 KGHSH, CDR2 LQKENI. The ends lost 3 bases at V and 4 bases at J; junction bases unmatched: 4. CDR3 nucleotides: TGTGCCAGCTCACCGGACAGGGTGAGCACTGAAGCTTTCTTT. Translated, it gives CASSPDRVSTEAFF.

This clone has a single count. V is TRBV5-8 and J is TRBJ2-2; 8 bases fit TRBD2. The CDR3 runs 15 residues. Germline V gene sequence: CDR1 SGHTS, CDR2 YDEGEE. Unmatched junction bases numbered 8, after V lost 4 bases and J lost 6 bases. CDR3: CASSAGLGRAGELFF. The CDR3 DNA sequence: TGTGCCAGCAGCGCGGGACTAGGTAGAGCCGGGGAGCTGTTTTTT.

The chain employs TRBV19 and TRBJ2-3; D may correspond to TRBD1 or TRBD2 (5 bases each). Looked up from germline, CDR1 is LNHDA and CDR2 is SQIVND (reference sequence). Trimming took 10 bases from V and 1 from J, leaving 21 bases between them. The CDR3 runs 16 residues. The CDR3 protein is CATYDVGGGGTDTQYF. The CDR3 DNA reads TGTGCCACCTACGACGTGGGTGGGGGTGGCACAGATACGCAGTATTTT. The complete variable domain, with remaining parts taken from reference TRBV19 and TRBJ2-3, reads DGGITQSPKYLFRKEGQNVTLSCEQNLNHDAMYWYRQDPGQGLRLIYYSQIVNDFQKGDIAEGYSVSREKKESFPLTVTSAQKNPTAFYLCATYDVGGGGTDTQYFGPGTRLTVL.

DNA for the CDR3: TGTGCCAGCAGCAAAAGGAACCTTTCCGGAAACACCATATATTTT. This sequence encodes CASSKRNLSGNTIYF. The chain joins TRBV21-1 to TRBJ1-3. TRBV21-1 corresponds to a pseudogene. The CDR3 has 15 amino acids.

The rearrangement uses TRBV19 and TRBJ2-7; TRBD1 might be the D (6 bases). This CDR3 has 16 residues. Trimming pared 3 bases from V and 7 bases from J, leaving 22 bases between. Germline loops: CDR1 LNHDA, CDR2 SQIVND (reference sequence). CDR3 protein: CASSIFGQGIQREQYF. The CDR3 coding sequence is TGTGCCAGTAGTATCTTTGGGCAGGGGATTCAGCGGGAGCAGTACTTC.

This sequence joins TRBV7-2 and TRBJ2-1; 8 bases match TRBD2. The CDR3 runs to 16 residues. With 1 base clipped from V and 8 bases from J, the junction kept 10 bases outside the gene matches. Germline loops: CDR1 SGHTA, CDR2 FQGNSA. In DNA, the CDR3 is TGTGCCAGCAGCTTAGTGGGACTAGGCCCTCTCCATGAGCAGTTCTTC. Its protein is CASSLVGLGPLHEQFF. Complete variable domain (other parts from reference TRBV7-2 and TRBJ2-1): GAGVSQSPSNKVTEKGKDVELRCDPISGHTALYWYRQSLGQGLEFLIYFQGNSAPDKSGLPSDRFSAERTGGSVSTLTIQRTQQEDSAVYLCASSLVGLGPLHEQFFGPGTRLTVL.

This clone occurred a few times. This chain joins TRBV5-6 and TRBJ1-2; D not resolved. Germline V gene sequence: CDR1 SGHDT, CDR2 YYEEEE. Trimming cost V 4 bases and J 2 bases, with 12 bases left between them. This CDR3 spans 14 amino acids. CDR3 sequence reads: CASSPQTANYGYTF. The CDR3 nucleotides are TGTGCCAGCAGCCCACAAACAGCGAACTATGGCTACACCTTC.

The gene calls are TRBV19 and TRBJ2-6; 10 bases align to TRBD1. Germline CDR1 LNHDA, CDR2 SQIVND (reference sequence). The CDR3 covers 18 residues. V was pared by 6 bases and J by 1 base, with 9 bases of the junction left unmatched. CDR3 coding DNA: TGTGCCAGTAGCCCCCGGGACAGGGGAACTTCTGGGGCCAACGTCCTGACTTTC. Translated: CASSPRDRGTSGANVLTF.

The sample holds a few counts of this clone. In nucleotides, the CDR3 is TGTGCCAGCAGCGTCACAGAGAACACCGGGGAGCTGTTTTTT. Its translation: CASSVTENTGELFF. The chain carries TRBV9 and TRBJ2-2; D not resolved. The ends were cut back, 2 bases at V and 1 base at J, with 6 bases in the middle. CDR3 length equals 14 residues. Germline-derived CDR1 and CDR2 are SGDLS and YYNGEE. The full variable domain, in which reference TRBV9 and TRBJ2-2 provide the parts outside the CDR3, is DSGVTQTPKHLITATGQRVTLRCSPRSGDLSVYWYQQSLDQGLQFLIQYYNGEERAKGNILERFSAQQFPDLHSELNLSSLELGDSALYFCASSVTENTGELFFGEGSRLTVL.